Each of the 6 T cell receptor beta chains below was sequenced from the same sample in a study of T cells after yellow fever vaccination. One entry per CDR3 protein, called by TCRdb with MiXCR from the 5' RACE reads. The sample lists some 560,000 distinct CDR3 sequences; about 15% were seen once. Sample: PBMCs, taken 5 days after the first yellow fever vaccination. The receptors stem from a man aged 18 to 29 who received the YFV17D yellow fever vaccine.

This clonotype was counted a few times. This rearrangement joins TRBV5-4 to TRBJ2-5; 9 nucleotides align to TRBD2. Trimming cost V 5 bases and J 5 bases; bases outside gene matches: 7. Germline V lookup: CDR1 SGHNT, CDR2 YYREEE (reference sequence). This CDR3 has 14 residues. CDR3 DNA sequence: TGTGCCAGCAGGTCGCGGGGGGGGTATGAGACCCAGTACTTC. Its translation: CASRSRGGYETQYF.

The chain recombines TRBV7-2 with TRBJ2-1, with no clear D. CDR1 is SGHTA, CDR2 FQGNSA, per germline. The CDR3 has 15 residues. V lost 2 bases and J lost 2, with 10 bases in between. CDR3 sequence: CASSLHQEAYNEQFF. CDR3 nucleotides: TGTGCCAGCAGCTTACACCAGGAAGCCTACAATGAGCAGTTCTTC.

Points on this clonotype: The germline gene is not matched at one end of the junction; a read error may be the cause. The chain combines TRBV12-3 or TRBV12-4 with TRBJ1-4; D not certain. CDR3 length: 14 residues. The CDR3 region has the DNA TGTGCCAGCAGTTTTGTAGGAACTAATGAAAAACCGTTTTTT. Translating it yields CASSFVGTNEKPFF.

The chain carries TRBV6-1 and TRBJ2-2, with a possible D match to TRBD2 (6 bases). The CDR3 sequence is 14 residues long. Germline V lookup: CDR1 MNHNS, CDR2 SASEGT. V lost 2 bases to trimming and J lost 7 bases, with 11 bases between them. The CDR3 protein is CASSELGGDGELFF. CDR3 nucleotides: TGTGCCAGCAGTGAATTAGGAGGGGACGGGGAGCTGTTTTTT.

This clonotype was recorded at least ten times. V gene TRBV4-2 combines with J gene TRBJ2-5; 7 bases line up with TRBD2. V shed 2 bases and J 0 bases; nucleotides not matched to a gene: 6. Germline CDR1 LGHNA, CDR2 YNFKEQ. The CDR3 is 16 residues long. Here the CDR3 DNA reads TGTGCCAGCAGCCAAAGGGATGGGGGGGACCAAGAGACCCAGTACTTC. Residues: CASSQRDGGDQETQYF.

As to this clonotype: One junction end does not reproduce the germline sequence, and a read error may be involved. This chain links TRBV6-1 with TRBJ2-3; TRBD2 aligns across 9 bases. This CDR3 is 14 amino acids long. Germline CDR1 MNHNS, CDR2 SASEGT. The CDR3 here is CASGNSGGTDTQYF. The CDR3 DNA is TGTGCCAGCGGCAATAGCGGGGGCACAGATACTCAGTATTTT.